The 27 T cell receptor beta chains in this list originate from one sample, sequenced in a study of CD8 T cells in ankylosing spondylitis (dated by TCRdb to 2015 to 2018). The full study reports these points: A TCR beta motif made up of several highly homologous amino acid variants appeared to be characteristic of blood from ankylosing spondylitis patients.

These receptors have no identified antigens. The protocol used for the library was 5' RACE. TCRdb records Illumina HiSeq 2500 as the sequencer. TCRdb took the public reads, trimmed them with fastp at Q25, ran MiXCR for clone calling and kept in-frame beta chains. Records with the same CDR3 protein are collapsed into one entry carrying the most frequent genes and DNA. The sample records more than 400,000 distinct CDR3 sequences, roughly 5% of which are singletons. Together, the top ten hold around 3.4% of the sample. Sequences were obtained from blood, either unsorted or a sorted T cell fraction (not recorded which). These receptors came from a male donor with ankylosing spondylitis.

This clonotype has at least ten counts. The chain is built from TRBV7-9 and TRBJ1-2, with TRBD1 as a possible D gene (6 bases). CDR3 length: 17 amino acids. Trimming shortened V by 4 bases and J by 7 bases, and 25 bases separated the two germline ends. CDR1 and CDR2 from the germline V gene are SEHNR and FQNEAQ (reference sequence). CDR3 protein: CASSSAGTRAIVGGYTF. The CDR3 nucleotides are TGTGCCAGCAGCTCAGCCGGGACACGGGCCATAGTTGGTGGCTACACCTTC.

The chain uses TRBV11-2 and TRBJ2-7; D possibly uses TRBD1 or TRBD2 (5 bases each). Trimming took 5 bases from V and 5 from J, leaving 22 bases between them. Germline values: CDR1 SGHAT, CDR2 FQNNGV. This CDR3 region has 16 residues. The CDR3 coding sequence is TGTGCCAGCAGCCGGAGATCCGGGACGAATATTGACGAGCAGTACTTC. It encodes CASSRRSGTNIDEQYF.

This clonotype was found many times. This rearrangement joins TRBV9 to TRBJ1-1; D remains ambiguous. Trimming stripped 4 bases from V and 3 bases from J, with 13 bases between. CDR3 length equals 14 residues. Looked up from germline, CDR1 is SGDLS and CDR2 is YYNGEE. The CDR3, as DNA: TGTGCCAGCAGCCCTCGGATGAGAGACACTGAAGCTTTCTTT. It codes for CASSPRMRDTEAFF.

This clonotype came up many times. The chain links TRBV6-1 to TRBJ1-2; 7 nucleotides line up with TRBD1. This CDR3 region has 15 residues. V was pared by 6 bases and J by 3 bases, with 10 bases of the junction left unmatched. Germline V gene lookup returns CDR1 MNHNS and CDR2 SASEGT. In nucleotides, the CDR3 is TGTGCCAGCAGAGAGGACAGGATGCCTCACTATGGCTACACCTTC. It yields the protein CASREDRMPHYGYTF.

V usage is TRBV14 and J usage is TRBJ2-2, with D perhaps matching TRBD2 (6 bases). Trimming took 0 bases from V and 6 from J, leaving 8 bases between them. Per germline, CDR1 SGHDN and CDR2 FVKESK. The CDR3 has 14 amino acids. CDR3 sequence: CASSQDWRAGELFF. CDR3 coding DNA: TGTGCCAGCAGCCAAGACTGGAGGGCCGGGGAGCTGTTTTTT. The full variable domain, in which reference TRBV14 and TRBJ2-2 provide the parts outside the CDR3, is EAGVTQFPSHSVIEKGQTVTLRCDPISGHDNLYWYRRVMGKEIKFLLHFVKESKQDESGMPNNRFLAERTGGTYSTLKVQPAELEDSGVYFCASSQDWRAGELFFGEGSRLTVL.

This clonotype was found a few times. V usage is TRBV10-3 and J usage is TRBJ2-2; 11 positions agree with TRBD1. This CDR3 region has 16 residues. CDR1 and CDR2 (germline): ENHRY, SYGVKD. The ends lost 4 bases at V and 4 bases at J; junction bases unmatched: 5. DNA for the CDR3: TGTGCCATCAGTGGCCGGGACAGGGGGACCACCGGGGAGCTGTTTTTT. Translating it yields CAISGRDRGTTGELFF.

Of note for this clonotype: A single base separates this from a much larger clone, so it may be a read error. The genes are TRBV7-9 and TRBJ2-7; 8 nucleotides agree with TRBD1. This CDR3 is built from 14 residues. After removal of 3 bases from V and 7 bases from J, the junction contained 8 bases not matched to a gene. The germline gives CDR1 SEHNR, CDR2 FQNEAQ (reference sequence). CDR3 coding DNA: TGTGCCAGCAGCTTCCAGGACAGGGAAGTAGAGCAGTACTTC. This encodes CASSFQDREVEQYF. The full variable domain, completed using reference TRBV7-9 and TRBJ2-7, is DTGVSQNPRHKITKRGQNVTFRCDPISEHNRLYWYRQTLGQGPEFLTYFQNEAQLEKSRLLSDRFSAERPKGSFSTLEIQRTEQGDSAMYLCASSFQDREVEQYFGPGTRLTVT.

This clonotype was counted between two and nine times. The chain links TRBV11-2 to TRBJ2-1; a weak D match, TRBD1 (6 bases). The ends were cut back, 1 base at V and 6 bases at J, with 13 bases in the middle. Germline V gene sequence: CDR1 SGHAT, CDR2 FQNNGV. The CDR3 extends over 15 amino acids. The CDR3: CASSLGGGMGNEQFF. In DNA, the CDR3 is TGTGCCAGCAGCTTAGGAGGGGGAATGGGCAATGAGCAGTTCTTC. Drawing the rest from reference TRBV11-2 and TRBJ2-1, the complete variable domain is EAGVAQSPRYKIIEKRQSVAFWCNPISGHATLYWYQQILGQGPKLLIQFQNNGVVDDSQLPKDRFSAERLKGVDSTLKIQPAKLEDSAVYLCASSLGGGMGNEQFFGPGTRLTVL.

This clonotype was detected ten times or more. The rearrangement joins TRBV6-1 to TRBJ2-7; tentative D call: TRBD2 (5 bases). The V gene's germline CDR1 is MNHNS and CDR2 SASEGT. This CDR3 spans 14 amino acids. The ends were cut back, 6 bases at V and 5 bases at J, with 17 bases in the middle. CDR3 protein: CASSNGGRNDEQYF. CDR3 bases: TGTGCCAGCAGCAATGGCGGGCGGAACGACGAGCAGTACTTC.

This clonotype was counted between two and nine times. This rearrangement joins TRBV6-1 to TRBJ2-3, with D uncertain. The CDR3 is made up of 13 amino acids. Germline lookup yields CDR1 MNHNS and CDR2 SASEGT. V was shortened by 8 bases and J by 1 base, with 10 bases between the two germline ends. The CDR3 sequence is CASVPPGTDTQYF. The DNA for the CDR3 is TGTGCCAGCGTCCCCCCGGGCACAGATACGCAGTATTTT.

The CDR3 loop is CASSQTSGRTDTQYF. The DNA for the CDR3 is TGTGCCAGCAGCCAAACTAGCGGGAGGACAGATACGCAGTATTTT. V usage is TRBV4-2 and J usage is TRBJ2-3, with 12 bases aligning to TRBD2. V lost 2 bases and J lost 3; bases outside the gene matches: 0. Germline V gives CDR1 LGHNA, CDR2 YNFKEQ. The CDR3 has 15 residues.

This clonotype was picked up a small number of times. The chain combines TRBV6-1 with TRBJ1-1, with D possibly being TRBD1 (6 bases). Germline CDR1 is MNHNS and CDR2 is SASEGT. The V gene lost 7 bases and the J gene lost 5 bases, with 17 bases spanning the gap. The CDR3 contains 14 residues. CDR3 in DNA: TGTGCCAGCACCCTACACGAGAGGGGGACTGAAGCTTTCTTT. It yields the protein CASTLHERGTEAFF.

The sample holds many counts of this clonotype. This rearrangement joins TRBV28 to TRBJ2-1, with 8 bases aligning to TRBD1. The CDR3 has 15 residues. Germline assignment: CDR1 MDHEN and CDR2 SYDVKM. Trimming cost V 2 bases and J 2 bases; bases outside gene matches: 2. Here the CDR3 reads CASSLETGAYNEQFF. CDR3 sequence (DNA): TGTGCCAGCAGTTTAGAGACAGGGGCCTACAATGAGCAGTTCTTC.

In this sample, this clonotype turned up many times. V gene TRBV12-3 or TRBV12-4 combines with J gene TRBJ1-1, with a tentative D call TRBD1 (6 bases). This CDR3 comprises 13 residues. Trimming stripped 3 bases from V and 8 bases from J, with 13 bases between. In DNA, the CDR3 is TGTGCCAGCAGTTTGGCCGTGGGGGCAGAAGCTTTCTTT. Translating gives CASSLAVGAEAFF.

Many counts were recorded for this clonotype. A much larger clone lies a single base off, so this may be a read error. The J gene is TRBJ2-3, the V gene TRBV7-9; D not resolved. V shed 5 bases and J shed 2 bases, with 2 bases lying between them. Per germline, CDR1 SEHNR and CDR2 FQNEAQ (reference sequence). The CDR3 extends over 11 amino acids. CDR3 amino acids: CASSHTDTQYF. The CDR3 DNA reads as TGTGCCAGCAGCCACACAGATACGCAGTATTTT.

This clonotype was seen ten or more times. V usage is TRBV5-1 and J usage is TRBJ1-2, with 9 bases aligning to TRBD1. CDR3 length equals 14 residues. Germline loops: CDR1 SGHRS, CDR2 YFSETQ. The ends lost 4 bases at V and 3 bases at J; junction bases unmatched: 4. The CDR3 bases are TGCGCCAGCAGCGCAGGACAGGGGTACTATGGCTACACCTTC. Translated, it gives CASSAGQGYYGYTF.

This clonotype was seen ten or more times. The chain is built from TRBV7-8 and TRBJ2-7; tentatively, D is TRBD2 (6 bases). The CDR3 totals 15 residues. CDR1 is SGHVS and CDR2 is FQNEAQ in the germline V gene. Between the trimmed V and J ends, which lost 7 bases and 0 bases, there was a span of 16 bases. In DNA form, the CDR3 reads TGTGCCAGCAACCAAAGGGCGGGAACCTCCTACGAGCAGTACTTC. It is translated as CASNQRAGTSYEQYF.

This clonotype was seen repeatedly, ten times or more. The V call is TRBV4-2, the J call TRBJ1-1, with TRBD1 matching over 7 bases. This CDR3 spans 13 amino acids. Germline trimming cut 3 bases from V and 6 bases from J; bases unmatched to any gene: 4. Germline V lookup: CDR1 LGHNA, CDR2 YNFKEQ. The CDR3 nucleotides are TGTGCCAGCAGCCAGGCTGGGACAGCTGAAGCTTTCTTT. Residues: CASSQAGTAEAFF.

This clonotype showed up many times. J is TRBJ2-3 and V is TRBV11-2; D gene ambiguous. CDR3 size: 14 residues. CDR1 SGHAT and CDR2 FQNNGV come from the germline V gene. Trimming stripped 5 bases from V and 2 bases from J, with 11 bases between. DNA for the CDR3: TGTGCCAGCAGCCCAAATGCCCCCACAGATACGCAGTATTTT. This translates into CASSPNAPTDTQYF.

This clonotype showed up many times. This chain links TRBV6-2 or TRBV6-3 with TRBJ1-5; D is unclear. CDR3 length: 14 residues. V was pared by 8 bases and J by 4 bases, with 15 bases between. From germline, CDR1 is MNHEY and CDR2 SVGEGT. CDR3 nucleotide sequence: TGTGCCAGCCGAGGGCCGATGGGGAATCAGCCCCAGCATTTT. It codes for CASRGPMGNQPQHF.

This clonotype was detected many times. The chain carries TRBV28 and TRBJ2-3, with TRBD2 matching 12 bases. V dropped 5 bases and J dropped 2; count of bases not matched to a gene: 8. Looked up from germline, CDR1 is MDHEN and CDR2 is SYDVKM. This CDR3 has 17 amino acids. CDR3 nucleotides: TGTGCCAGCAGTACCATGACTAGCGGGAGCGACACAGATACGCAGTATTTT. Translating it yields CASSTMTSGSDTDTQYF.

In this sample, this clonotype turned up once. A much larger clone is a single base away; this may be a read error. This chain joins TRBV10-3 and TRBJ1-3; D perhaps matches TRBD1 (6 bases). The CDR3 runs 14 residues. The V and J ends lost 6 bases and 1 base respectively, with 10 bases between them. From germline, CDR1 is ENHRY and CDR2 SYGVKD. This CDR3 reads CAIRRGQSGNTIYF. DNA for the CDR3: TGTGCCATCAGACGTGGACAGTCTGGAAACACCATATATTTT.

In this sample, this clonotype turned up many times. The chain couples TRBV5-1 to TRBJ2-1; D uncertain. Germline CDR1 reads SGHRS; CDR2 reads YFSETQ. Trimming took off 0 bases at V and 5 bases at J, with 9 bases between the two ends. CDR3 length: 14 residues. CDR3 in amino acids: CASSLGLVDNEQFF. CDR3 DNA: TGCGCCAGCAGCTTGGGACTGGTTGACAATGAGCAGTTCTTC.

This clonotype was seen ten or more times. In nucleotides, the CDR3 is TGTGCCACCAGCAGAGATCGTGGCCAGGGGGAGACAGATACGCAGTATTTT. Amino acid sequence: CATSRDRGQGETDTQYF. The chain combines TRBV15 with TRBJ2-3; 7 bases fit TRBD1. This CDR3 contains 17 residues. Germline assignment: CDR1 LNHNV and CDR2 YYDKDF (reference sequence). The ends lost 0 bases at V and 3 bases at J; junction bases unmatched: 9. Drawing the rest from reference TRBV15 and TRBJ2-3, the complete variable domain is DAMVIQNPRYQVTQFGKPVTLSCSQTLNHNVMYWYQQKSSQAPKLLFHYYDKDFNNEADTPDNFQSRRPNTSFCFLDIRSPGLGDTAMYLCATSRDRGQGETDTQYFGPGTRLTVL.

This clonotype was seen more than once but under ten times. The chain links TRBV28 to TRBJ2-7; TRBD2 agrees at 13 bases. CDR1 is MDHEN, CDR2 SYDVKM, per germline. The CDR3 is 15 amino acids. J was trimmed by 2 bases and V by 6 bases; bases with no gene match: 4. The DNA for the CDR3 is TGTGCCAGCAGCCATGGACTAGCGGGGGCCTACGAGCAGTACTTC. Protein product: CASSHGLAGAYEQYF. The full variable domain, rest sourced from reference TRBV28 and TRBJ2-7, is DVKVTQSSRYLVKRTGEKVFLECVQDMDHENMFWYRQDPGLGLRLIYFSYDVKMKEKGDIPEGYSVSREKKERFSLILESASTNQTSMYLCASSHGLAGAYEQYFGPGTRLTVT.

This clonotype was observed a handful of times. The gene calls are TRBV15 and TRBJ1-3, with no clear D. Germline CDR1 is LNHNV and CDR2 is YYDKDF (reference sequence). The CDR3 extends over 15 amino acids. V dropped 0 bases and J dropped 4 bases, with 10 bases sitting between them. The CDR3 DNA reads as TGTGCCACCAGCAGAGATGGCTCCCCCGGAAACACCATATATTTT. This encodes CATSRDGSPGNTIYF.

At least ten counts were recorded for this clonotype. This chain connects TRBV9 to TRBJ1-3; no clear D gene. Trimming took off 0 bases at V and 0 bases at J, with 7 bases between the two ends. CDR1 and CDR2 (germline): SGDLS, YYNGEE. There are 15 residues in the CDR3. CDR3 nucleotide sequence: TGTGCCAGCAGCGTAGGGCTAGTCTCTGGAAACACCATATATTTT. It is translated as CASSVGLVSGNTIYF.